What follows is one T cell receptor beta chain and its context. This clonotype was seen ten or more times. What this receptor recognizes is not known. No quality values exist for individual bases; no much larger clone is one base distant. The entry originates in a study of T cells in Graves' hyperthyroidism and ophthalmopathy (dated 2019 in TCRdb). As for the study more broadly: To identify TCR V-J signatures that set the groups apart, the researchers used a discovery cohort of about a hundred patients, made up of 43 with Graves' ophthalmopathy and 55 to 65 with stable Graves' hyperthyroidism. Thyroid tissue and blood T-cell repertoires from six or seven Graves' hyperthyroidism patients were also compared in the study. Following sampling, methimazole starting at 30 mg daily was given to hyperthyroidism patients, and high-dose intravenous methylprednisolone was given to ophthalmopathy patients. For training and testing, the 100 or so patients in the discovery cohort were randomly divided in a 7:3 ratio. An independent validation cohort of about 19 hyperthyroidism patients and some 15 patients who later progressed to ophthalmopathy tested prospective prediction of ophthalmopathy. The paper describes TCR Vbeta CDR3 sequencing of 120 to 150 peripheral blood samples, made up of about 40 ophthalmopathy patients, roughly 75 hyperthyroidism patients and 17 progressor patients.

What the study reported, not specific to this receptor: A model built on a 13 V-J signature distinguished ophthalmopathy from stable hyperthyroidism, reaching 85% to 90% sensitivity and approximately 81% specificity in cross-validation and 80%/75% in testing. During validation, the model predicted progression to ophthalmopathy a median of roughly 7.1 months ahead of onset, with almost 71% sensitivity and about 72% specificity. Sample size was not statistically predetermined, and investigators were not blinded to group allocation. Most expanded thyroid clonotypes (frequency above 0.001) were also detected in blood, a finding suggesting that blood repertoires may reflect thyroid immune responses.

TCR beta CDR3 regions were amplified from RNA transcripts. For the first round of RT-PCR on the TCR CDR3, the HTBI primer set was used together with the Qiagen OneStep RT-PCR kit. A second multiplex PCR round built the libraries, followed by size selection and purification. Libraries were sequenced paired-end with 100 bp reads on an Illumina HiSeq2000. Processing in the source paper ran as follows. Raw data were processed with SOAPnuke, discarding reads with adapters, uncalled bases, mean Phred below 15, or no exact constant-primer or identifier match. COPE v1.2.5 was used to merge the high-quality paired reads, and each unique nucleotide sequence was defined as a clonotype. MiTCR v1.1 was used to align clonotypes to the IMGT TRBV, TRBD and TRBJ reference segments. The analysis was restricted to V-J combinations with a frequency above 0.0001, which together covered 99% to 99.2% of the repertoires. A TCS score was defined as the ratio of F50 (clonal expansion) to E x V (chaos), with BLOSUM62-based TCRdist applied between CDR3 peptides within each V-J. Welch's t-statistics and random forest reduced around 520 V-J features to roughly 13, which were used in a naive Bayes classifier (R e1071). The similarity between thyroid and blood repertoires was quantified using the Morisita-Horn index. TCRdb trimmed the raw reads at Q25, called clones with MiXCR and kept productive beta chains. Rows merge per CDR3 protein into single entries with the most common DNA and genes. The V and J calls, along with clone size, are taken from TCRdb and not from the paper's own processing. Across this sample there are a few hundred thousand distinct CDR3 sequences, with around 46% seen only once. The ten largest account for approximately 7.5% of the sample.

From the cysteine up to the phenylalanine, the CDR3 has a length of 14 residues. The kept DNA is CDR3 alone, 42 bases in frame from the first base. CDR1 and CDR2 are read off the germline V gene (reference sequence) as LGHDT and YNNKEL. The trim is 5 bases for V and 3 bases for J, with a gap of 11 bases between the germline ends. Stable Graves' hyperthyroidism was defined as no progression to ophthalmopathy during 18 months of follow-up. Hyperthyroidism patients were aged 18 to 65 years and newly diagnosed, with disease duration of less than 2 months. The study excluded patients with uncontrolled infections, other autoimmune diseases, pregnancy or lactation. Diagnoses were based on clinical symptoms, serum thyroxine and TRAb, thyroid ultrasound and orbital computed tomography. Trizol reagent was used to extract total RNA, and RNA quality was then checked on an Agilent 2100 Bioanalyzer.

The sequence joins TRBV3-1 to TRBJ1-5; a confident D gene designation cannot be given. The sequence was collected from a woman aged 18 to 35 with Graves' hyperthyroidism. Sequenced material: peripheral blood or thyroid tissue (not recorded which). The CDR3 reads CASSALADNQPQHF. The base sequence is TGTGCCAGCAGCGCCCTTGCTGACAATCAGCCCCAGCATTTT.